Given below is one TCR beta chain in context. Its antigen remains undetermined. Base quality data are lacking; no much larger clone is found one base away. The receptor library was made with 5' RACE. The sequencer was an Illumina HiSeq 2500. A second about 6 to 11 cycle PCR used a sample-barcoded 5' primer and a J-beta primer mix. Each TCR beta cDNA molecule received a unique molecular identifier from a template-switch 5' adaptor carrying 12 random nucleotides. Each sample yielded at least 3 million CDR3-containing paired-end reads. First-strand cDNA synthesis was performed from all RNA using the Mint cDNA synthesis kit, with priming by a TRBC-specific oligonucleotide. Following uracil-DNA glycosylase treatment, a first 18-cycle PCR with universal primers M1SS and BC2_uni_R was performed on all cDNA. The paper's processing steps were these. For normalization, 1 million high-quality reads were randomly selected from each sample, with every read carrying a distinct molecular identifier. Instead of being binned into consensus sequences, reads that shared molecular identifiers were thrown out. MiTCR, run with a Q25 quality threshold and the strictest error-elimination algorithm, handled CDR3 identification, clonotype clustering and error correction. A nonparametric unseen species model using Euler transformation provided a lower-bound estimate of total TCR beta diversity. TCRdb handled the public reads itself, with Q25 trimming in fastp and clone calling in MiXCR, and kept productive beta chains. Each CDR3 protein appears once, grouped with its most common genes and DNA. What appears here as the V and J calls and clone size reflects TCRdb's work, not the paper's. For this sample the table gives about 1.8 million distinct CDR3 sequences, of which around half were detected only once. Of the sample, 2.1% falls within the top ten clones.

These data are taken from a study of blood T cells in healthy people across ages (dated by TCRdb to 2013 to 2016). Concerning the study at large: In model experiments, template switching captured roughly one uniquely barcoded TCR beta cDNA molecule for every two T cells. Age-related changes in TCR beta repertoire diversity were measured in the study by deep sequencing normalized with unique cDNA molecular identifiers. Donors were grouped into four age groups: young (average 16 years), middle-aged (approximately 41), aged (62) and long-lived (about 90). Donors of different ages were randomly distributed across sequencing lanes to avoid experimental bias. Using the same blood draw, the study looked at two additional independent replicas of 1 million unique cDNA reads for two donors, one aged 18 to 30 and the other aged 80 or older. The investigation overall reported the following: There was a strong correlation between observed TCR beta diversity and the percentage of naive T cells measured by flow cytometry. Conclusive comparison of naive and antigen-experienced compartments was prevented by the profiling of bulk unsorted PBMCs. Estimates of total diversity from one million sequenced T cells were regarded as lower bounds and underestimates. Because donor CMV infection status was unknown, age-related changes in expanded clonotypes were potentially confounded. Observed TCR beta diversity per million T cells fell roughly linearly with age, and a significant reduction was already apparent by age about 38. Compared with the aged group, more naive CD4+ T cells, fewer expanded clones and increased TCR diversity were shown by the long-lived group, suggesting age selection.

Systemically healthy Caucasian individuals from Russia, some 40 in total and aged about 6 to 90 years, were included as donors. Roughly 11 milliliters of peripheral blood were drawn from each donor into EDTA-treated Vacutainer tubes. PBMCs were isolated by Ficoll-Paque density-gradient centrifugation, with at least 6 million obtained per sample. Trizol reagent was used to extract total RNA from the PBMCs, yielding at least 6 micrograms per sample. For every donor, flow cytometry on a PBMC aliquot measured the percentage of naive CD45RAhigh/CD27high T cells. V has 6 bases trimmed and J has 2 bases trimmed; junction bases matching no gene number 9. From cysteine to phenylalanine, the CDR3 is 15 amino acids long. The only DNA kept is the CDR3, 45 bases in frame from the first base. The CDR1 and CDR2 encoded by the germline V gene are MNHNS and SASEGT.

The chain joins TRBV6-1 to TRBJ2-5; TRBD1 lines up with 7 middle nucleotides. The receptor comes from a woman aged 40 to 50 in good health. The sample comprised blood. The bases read TGTGCCAGCAGAGACACTGGGACAGTACAAGAGACCCAGTACTTC. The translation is CASRDTGTVQETQYF.